This T cell receptor beta chain emerged from a study of cytomegalovirus exposure and HLA in healthy donors. The CDR3 has 17 amino acids. After removal of 4 bases from V and 9 bases from J, the junction contained 19 bases not matched to a gene. From germline, CDR1 is MNHEY and CDR2 SMNVEV (reference sequence). PCR was performed using 60 Vbeta and 13 Jbeta primers. Data came from immunoSEQ multiplex PCR; TCRdb stores just in-frame clones and leaves some out. The table has fewer than 200,000 clones, around four fifths seen once. With regard to this clone: Its target is unknown.

Broader study findings: Follow-up analysis seemed to connect common viral pathogens with several of the most significant clusters identified. It has been reported that TCR beta sequences accurately predicted the HLA-A and HLA-B alleles of most subjects. Sequence variants that were highly shared formed a cluster that was likely a sequencing artifact. The majority of TCR sequences were rare, yet some public TCRs appeared in many donors.

The chain employs TRBV27 and TRBJ2-7; TRBD1 matches 9 bases. The sequence came from a male donor in good health and CMV-seropositive. Sequencing was performed on PBMCs. The CDR3 region is CASSYTRRDRAFRGQYF. CDR3 in DNA: TGTGCCAGCAGTTACACCCGCCGGGACAGGGCTTTTCGTGGGCAGTACTTC.